Each of the 17 T cell receptor beta chains below was sequenced from the same sample in a study of T cell repertoires in cytomegalovirus infection. Their antigens are not known. TCRdb redid the calling of the reads with MiXCR, one entry per CDR3 protein. The sample includes about 570,000 distinct CDR3 sequences, almost 40% of them seen just once. Sequenced here: cultured PBMCs, sampled from culture after CMV antigen stimulation. The receptors derive from a human donor in good health (CMV status not recorded). Some clones in this sample may be carry-over from other donors' samples.

The rearrangement links TRBV6-1 to TRBJ2-1; 9 nucleotides match TRBD1. The CDR3 length is 12 residues. Germline loops: CDR1 MNHNS, CDR2 SASEGT. The ends lost 11 bases at V and 9 bases at J; junction bases unmatched: 8. CDR3 DNA sequence: TGTGCCTGCCGGGACAGGGCCAGTGAGCAGTTCTTC. Protein sequence: CACRDRASEQFF.

In this sample, this clonotype turned up a few times. This chain joins TRBV20-1 and TRBJ2-1, with D perhaps matching TRBD2 (5 bases). Germline V gene lookup returns CDR1 DFQATT and CDR2 SNEGSKA (reference sequence). The CDR3 loop spans 14 amino acids. Trimming removed 3 bases at V and 3 bases at J, with 12 bases between. The CDR3 loop is CSARHPEGYNEQFF. CDR3 nucleotide sequence: TGCAGTGCTAGGCACCCTGAGGGCTACAATGAGCAGTTCTTC.

This sequence joins TRBV6-1 and TRBJ2-7; 10 positions match TRBD1. The CDR3 contains 16 residues. The V segment lost 2 bases and the J segment 2 bases; nucleotides outside the gene matches: 6. Germline V CDR1 and CDR2: MNHNS, SASEGT. The CDR3 reads CASSEFRGQGAYEQYF. The CDR3 region has the DNA TGTGCCAGCAGTGAATTTAGAGGACAGGGGGCCTACGAGCAGTACTTC.

This clonotype has more than one count but fewer than ten. The chain employs TRBV12-3 or TRBV12-4 and TRBJ1-1; D is undetermined. CDR3 length equals 17 residues. V lost 7 bases to trimming and J lost 1 base, with 22 bases between them. For the CDR3, the DNA is TGTGCCAGCACTCGATGGAGCGGGAAAGGATCGAACACTGAAGCTTTCTTT. The encoded protein is CASTRWSGKGSNTEAFF.

This clonotype came up many times. This chain uses TRBV6-2 or TRBV6-3 with TRBJ2-3, with 7 bases that match TRBD2. Germline V gene data show CDR1 as MNHEY and CDR2 as SVGEGT. Unmatched junction bases numbered 5, after V lost 4 bases and J lost 1 base. This CDR3 has 15 residues. CDR3 sequence: CASSSAGDRTDTQYF. Here the CDR3 DNA reads TGTGCCAGCAGTTCGGCGGGGGACCGCACAGATACGCAGTATTTT.

The CDR3 protein is CASSKPGPGELFF. CDR3 DNA: TGTGCCAGCAGCAAACCGGGACCCGGGGAGCTGTTTTTT. The V and J genes are TRBV7-2 and TRBJ2-2; D may correspond to TRBD1 or TRBD2 (5 bases each). This CDR3 is built from 13 residues. Trimming took off 5 bases at V and 6 bases at J, with 10 bases between the two ends. CDR1 and CDR2 from the germline V gene are SGHTA and FQGNSA.

This clonotype was observed a handful of times. The J gene is TRBJ1-1, the V gene TRBV6-1; 7 nucleotides align to TRBD1. Germline V gene data show CDR1 as MNHNS and CDR2 as SASEGT. The CDR3 is 12 residues long. Unmatched junction bases numbered 3, after V lost 3 bases and J lost 8 bases. CDR3 sequence (DNA): TGTGCCAGCAGTGACCAGGGGGGGGAAGCTTTCTTT. It is translated as CASSDQGGEAFF.

This chain connects TRBV11-2 to TRBJ2-4; 7 bases map to TRBD2. Trimming cost V 4 bases and J 6 bases; bases outside gene matches: 9. CDR1 is SGHAT and CDR2 is FQNNGV in the germline V gene. This CDR3 has 15 residues. The CDR3 here is CASSSLAERGNIQYF. CDR3 DNA sequence: TGTGCCAGCAGCTCCCTAGCGGAGCGGGGAAACATTCAGTACTTC.

V gene TRBV20-1 combines with J gene TRBJ2-1; either TRBD1 or TRBD2 may supply D (5 bases each). The CDR3 is 14 residues long. Germline V lookup: CDR1 DFQATT, CDR2 SNEGSKA (reference sequence). V was shortened by 3 bases and J by 7 bases, with 16 bases between the two germline ends. CDR3 region: CSARGGLAGNEQFF. The DNA for the CDR3 is TGCAGTGCTAGGGGTGGACTCGCAGGGAATGAGCAGTTCTTC.

As concerns this clonotype: Its ends do not fully match the called genes, so a read error is possible. The genes are TRBV20-1 and TRBJ1-2; TRBD1 matches at 9 bases. CDR1 is DFQATT, CDR2 SNEGSKA, per germline (reference sequence). CDR3 size: 17 residues. The CDR3 reads CSARAPEQGAAIDLSPF. As DNA, the CDR3 is TGCAGTGCACGCGCGCCGGAACAGGGGGCCGCGATCGATTTATCCCCATTC.

The chain combines TRBV6-1 with TRBJ2-3; 13 positions match TRBD2. The V gene's germline CDR1 is MNHNS and CDR2 SASEGT. This CDR3 spans 16 amino acids. Trimming removed 0 bases from V and 4 bases from J; junction bases left unmatched: 1. The CDR3 is CASSEATSGGSDTQYF. For the CDR3, the DNA is TGTGCCAGCAGTGAAGCGACTAGCGGGGGGTCAGATACGCAGTATTTT.

V and J are TRBV5-1 and TRBJ2-1; unclear D gene. The germline V gene encodes CDR1 SGHRS and CDR2 YFSETQ. The CDR3 totals 11 residues. V shed 0 bases and J shed 9 bases, with 4 bases lying between them. Written as DNA, the CDR3 is TGCGCCAGCAGCTTGGCCGTTGAGCAGTTCTTC. This codes for CASSLAVEQFF.

This clonotype has just a few counts. The chain employs TRBV7-9 and TRBJ1-3; 8 bases fit TRBD1. V was clipped by 5 bases and J by 7 bases; unmatched bases: 7. The CDR3 is 14 residues long. Germline CDR1 is SEHNR and CDR2 is FQNEAQ (reference sequence). The CDR3 is CASSKTGAANTIYF. In DNA, the CDR3 is TGTGCCAGCAGCAAGACAGGGGCCGCGAACACCATATATTTT.

In this sample, this clonotype turned up a few times. CDR3 sequence (DNA): TGTGCCAGCAGTCCGGGACAGGGGATTTATGATTCACCCCTCCACTTT. It specifies CASSPGQGIYDSPLHF. This chain joins TRBV7-8 and TRBJ1-6; TRBD1 matches at 10 bases. The V and J ends lost 6 bases and 8 bases, in that order; junction bases with no gene match: 10. Germline CDR1 reads SGHVS; CDR2 reads FQNEAQ. The CDR3 runs to 16 residues.

This clonotype was seen a handful of times. This chain joins TRBV7-6 and TRBJ1-5, with D unclear. The ends were cut back, 1 base at V and 8 bases at J, with 6 bases in the middle. Germline V CDR1 and CDR2: SGHVS, FNYEAQ. The CDR3 covers 12 residues. The CDR3 reads CASSLVAEPQHF. DNA for the CDR3: TGTGCCAGCAGCTTAGTGGCCGAGCCCCAGCATTTT. Full variable domain (rest looked up from reference TRBV7-6 and TRBJ1-5): GAGVSQSPRYKVTKRGQDVALRCDPISGHVSLYWYRQALGQGPEFLTYFNYEAQQDKSGLPNDRFSAERPEGSISTLTIQRTEQRDSAMYRCASSLVAEPQHFGDGTRLSIL.

This rearrangement joins TRBV7-9 to TRBJ1-1; 7 bases fit TRBD1. V lost 1 base, J lost 11 bases, and 13 bases stayed unmatched. Germline V gene data show CDR1 as SEHNR and CDR2 as FQNEAQ (reference sequence). This CDR3 is built from 15 residues. The CDR3 nucleotides read TGTGCCAGCAGCTTAGTAGGACAGGAAGCCGCGAGGGCTTTCTTT. This encodes CASSLVGQEAARAFF.

In its sample, this clonotype was seen a few times. The chain has TRBV7-2 and TRBJ2-3; D is uncertain. V lost 3 bases to trimming and J lost 1 base, with 11 bases between them. Germline V gives CDR1 SGHTA, CDR2 FQGNSA. The CDR3 totals 15 residues. CDR3 amino acids: CASSFARSRTDTQYF. The DNA for the CDR3 is TGTGCCAGCAGCTTCGCGCGGAGTCGCACAGATACGCAGTATTTT.